This T cell receptor beta chain stems from a study of human T cells and chemical hapten exposure. Study overall: Patients were given diphenylcyclopropenone on the scalp weekly across the roughly 24-week study. Overall study findings and caveats: Once DPC sensitization occurred, TCRs above 1 in 1000 frequency showed no change.

V was trimmed by 2 bases and J by 6 bases, leaving 15 bases between them. The CDR3 spans 15 residues. Germline lookup yields CDR1 SGHRS and CDR2 YFSETQ. Single cDNA molecules in the library carried unique molecular identifiers attached during preparation. In the authors' methods: Between about 23,224 and 750,000 TCRs appeared in each sample, and the median stood at around 92,000. TCRdb re-derived calls from the RACE reads in MiXCR, one entry per CDR3 protein. These V and J calls are TCRdb output, not the study's own analysis. The sample records around 360,000 distinct CDR3 sequences, about 6% being singletons. This clonotype has at least ten counts. As yet, its antigen is unknown. Documented time point: patch test 2, 6 weeks after DPC sensitization. Treatment defined: therapeutic diphenylcyclopropenone sensitization with weekly scalp DPC.

Sample: whole blood, taken in connection with sensitization to the hapten diphenylcyclopropenone (DPC). The sequence was collected from a young woman with alopecia areata. Some clones in this sample may be carry-over from other donors' samples. The rearrangement uses TRBV5-1 and TRBJ1-5; D remains unclear. CDR3 in DNA: TGCGCCAGCAGCTTAGGATTACACCCAGGTCAGCCCCAGCATTTT. Translated: CASSLGLHPGQPQHF.